Shown below are 27 T cell receptor beta chains from a single sample sequenced in a study of blood T cell repertoires in COVID-19. The method was immunoSEQ multiplex PCR; TCRdb's version includes in-frame clones alone and lacks a portion of them. The data show over 90,000 clones, about four fifths seen once. The sequencing sample was made of peripheral blood. These receptors originate from an elderly man with COVID-19, enrolled during active disease.

CDR3 region: CASSRQGANTGELFF. CDR3 sequence (DNA): TGTGCCAGCAGCCGACAGGGGGCTAACACCGGGGAGCTGTTTTTT. The gene calls are TRBV11-3 and TRBJ2-2, with 10 bases aligning to TRBD1. V shed 5 bases and J 2 bases; nucleotides not matched to a gene: 2. Looked up from germline, CDR1 is SGHNT and CDR2 is YENEEA. This CDR3 region has 15 residues.

This chain uses TRBV29-1 with TRBJ2-7; the D gene is possibly TRBD1 (6 bases). The CDR3 is 13 residues long. The V end was cut by 4 bases, the J end by 1 base, with 11 bases between. Germline CDR1 reads SQVTM; CDR2 reads ANQGSEA. The CDR3 bases are TGCAGCGTTGTGCGTCAGGGGTCCTACGAGCAGTACTTC. Protein product: CSVVRQGSYEQYF.

The chain carries TRBV24-1 and TRBJ1-5; the match to TRBD1 covers 10 bases. The CDR3 covers 16 residues. Germline CDR1 reads KGHDR; CDR2 reads SFDVKD. Trimming took 3 bases from V and 7 from J; bases not matched to a gene: 8. CDR3 sequence (DNA): TGTGCCACCAGTGATCCTAGACAGGGGGCGCGACAGCCCCAGCATTTT. Protein: CATSDPRQGARQPQHF.

V gene TRBV13 combines with J gene TRBJ2-3, with 7 bases fitting TRBD2. Germline CDR1 is PRHDT and CDR2 is FYEKMQ (reference sequence). This CDR3 spans 15 amino acids. With 4 bases clipped from V and 6 bases from J, the junction kept 10 bases outside the gene matches. The CDR3: CASSYRRGGGDTQYF. The CDR3, as DNA: TGTGCCAGCAGCTACCGGCGCGGGGGAGGGGATACGCAGTATTTT.

The V and J genes are TRBV5-5 and TRBJ1-4; 7 bases line up with TRBD1. The CDR3 runs 15 residues. The trim removed 1 base at V and 4 bases at J, leaving 4 bases unmatched. The germline gives CDR1 SGHKS, CDR2 YYEKEE (reference sequence). CDR3 DNA sequence: TGTGCCAGCAGCTTGTTTGACAGGGATAATGAAAAACTGTTTTTT. Translating gives CASSLFDRDNEKLFF.

This chain joins TRBV3-1 (or the pseudogene TRBV3-2) and TRBJ2-1, with D hard to call. V lost 1 base and J 8 bases, leaving 12 bases between the germline ends. Germline V lookup: CDR1 LGHDT, CDR2 YNNKEL (reference sequence). There are 14 residues in the CDR3. The CDR3 is CASSQVWQSDEQFF. In DNA form, the CDR3 reads TGTGCCAGCAGCCAAGTGTGGCAAAGCGATGAGCAGTTCTTC.

This chain uses TRBV2 with TRBJ2-3, with D hard to call. In germline, CDR1 is SNHLY, CDR2 FYNNEI. The V and J ends lost 4 bases and 1 base respectively, with 9 bases between them. The CDR3 is made up of 14 amino acids. The CDR3 DNA is TGTGCCAGCAGTGGTACCCGGGGCACAGATACGCAGTATTTT. Translation gives CASSGTRGTDTQYF.

J is TRBJ2-4 and V is TRBV4-3, with 7 positions matching TRBD1. Germline values: CDR1 LGHNA, CDR2 YSLEER. The trim removed 0 bases at V and 8 bases at J, leaving 4 bases unmatched. The CDR3 sequence is 14 residues long. In DNA, the CDR3 is TGCGCCAGCAGCCAAGACTCAGGGGGACACATTCAGTACTTC. Encoded protein: CASSQDSGGHIQYF.

In this sample, this clone turned up a few times. The chain couples TRBV5-5 to TRBJ2-3, with 7 bases matching TRBD2. The CDR3 consists of 15 residues. Per the germline V gene, CDR1 is SGHKS and CDR2 is YYEKEE (reference sequence). V lost 2 bases to trimming and J lost 1 base; unmatched junction nucleotides: 4. CDR3 sequence (DNA): TGTGCCAGCAGCTTTCGGGAGGCGGGCACAGATACGCAGTATTTT. Amino acids: CASSFREAGTDTQYF.

The table lists this clone with a few counts. The genes are TRBV29-1 and TRBJ2-2; 8 bases fit TRBD1. The CDR3 contains 12 residues. The V and J ends lost 6 bases and 7 bases, in that order; junction bases with no gene match: 4. Germline V lookup: CDR1 SQVTM, CDR2 ANQGSEA. This CDR3 reads CSVGQAGGELFF. CDR3 nucleotide sequence: TGCAGCGTGGGACAGGCTGGCGGGGAGCTGTTTTTT.

The V gene is TRBV7-8, the J gene TRBJ2-5; TRBD1 might be the D (6 bases). The germline V and J ends were trimmed by 5 bases and 4 bases, with 14 bases remaining between them. In germline, CDR1 is SGHVS, CDR2 FQNEAQ. The CDR3 covers 14 residues. The CDR3 region has the DNA TGTGCCAGCAGCGTAGACAGGTTTATAGAGACCCAGTACTTC. It codes for CASSVDRFIETQYF.

The chain recombines TRBV4-1 with TRBJ1-2; D is uncertain. V dropped 4 bases and J dropped 0 bases, with 15 bases sitting between them. The CDR3 sequence is 16 residues long. Germline loops: CDR1 MGHRA, CDR2 YSYEKL. The CDR3 region is CASSPDGKGANYGYTF. The CDR3 DNA follows: TGCGCCAGCAGCCCCGACGGGAAGGGAGCTAACTATGGCTACACCTTC.

This chain connects TRBV7-9 to TRBJ1-1; TRBD1 is a possible D gene (5 bases). This CDR3 is 14 amino acids long. V shed 3 bases and J shed 5 bases, with 13 bases lying between them. Germline V gives CDR1 SEHNR, CDR2 FQNEAQ (reference sequence). The chain's CDR3 is CASSFQGSGTEAFF. Written as DNA, the CDR3 is TGTGCCAGCAGCTTCCAGGGTAGTGGAACTGAAGCTTTCTTT. Full variable domain (rest looked up from reference TRBV7-9 and TRBJ1-1): DTGVSQNPRHKITKRGQNVTFRCDPISEHNRLYWYRQTLGQGPEFLTYFQNEAQLEKSRLLSDRFSAERPKGSFSTLEIQRTEQGDSAMYLCASSFQGSGTEAFFGQGTRLTVV.

In DNA form, the CDR3 reads TGTGCCAGCAGCCATCAACAGGGGCAGCCCCAGCATTTT. The encoded protein is CASSHQQGQPQHF. The genes are TRBV3-1 (or the pseudogene TRBV3-2) and TRBJ1-5, with 7 positions matching TRBD1. The CDR3 sequence is 13 residues long. The V gene's germline CDR1 is LGHDT and CDR2 YNNKEL (reference sequence). V shed 3 bases and J 7 bases; nucleotides not matched to a gene: 3.

This clone has a handful of counts. The chain carries TRBV4-1 and TRBJ2-7; TRBD2 agrees at 9 bases. CDR1 is MGHRA and CDR2 is YSYEKL in the germline V gene. Trimming cost V 1 base and J 1 base; bases outside gene matches: 2. This CDR3 is built from 15 residues. The CDR3 loop reads CASSQGLAVSYEQYF. The CDR3 region has the DNA TGCGCCAGCAGCCAAGGACTAGCGGTTTCCTACGAGCAGTACTTC.

This chain joins TRBV28 and TRBJ2-7; D call uncertain. Germline loops: CDR1 MDHEN, CDR2 SYDVKM. This CDR3 has 14 amino acids. Trimming took off 6 bases at V and 0 bases at J, with 12 bases between the two ends. The CDR3 spells CASSLFGFSYEQYF. DNA for the CDR3: TGTGCCAGCAGCCTATTTGGTTTCTCCTACGAGCAGTACTTC.

V and J are TRBV19 and TRBJ1-2; 8 bases are shared with TRBD1. Germline lookup yields CDR1 LNHDA and CDR2 SQIVND (reference sequence). V trimming: 7 bases; J trimming: 2 bases; junction bases outside the gene matches: 6. The CDR3 contains 14 residues. CDR3: CASTRTGTNYGYTF. In nucleotides, the CDR3 is TGTGCCAGTACCCGGACAGGGACGAACTATGGCTACACCTTC.

The chain carries TRBV7-2 and TRBJ2-1; 12 nucleotides agree with TRBD2. In germline, CDR1 is SGHTA, CDR2 FQGNSA. V shed 1 base, J shed 9 bases, and the junction held 4 bases outside the gene matches. This CDR3 is 15 amino acids long. Here the CDR3 DNA reads TGTGCCAGCAGCTTAGGACTAGCGGGAGCTGGTGAGCAGTTCTTC. This encodes CASSLGLAGAGEQFF. The complete variable domain, with remaining parts taken from reference TRBV7-2 and TRBJ2-1, reads GAGVSQSPSNKVTEKGKDVELRCDPISGHTALYWYRQSLGQGLEFLIYFQGNSAPDKSGLPSDRFSAERTGGSVSTLTIQRTQQEDSAVYLCASSLGLAGAGEQFFGPGTRLTVL.

This clone was seen only once. V gene TRBV4-3 combines with J gene TRBJ1-1; tentative D call: TRBD1 (6 bases). Trimming shortened V by 4 bases and J by 0 bases, and 12 bases separated the two germline ends. Germline assignment: CDR1 LGHNA and CDR2 YSLEER. The CDR3 spans 15 residues. The CDR3 loop reads CASSRGTNMNTEAFF. DNA of the CDR3: TGCGCCAGCAGCCGGGGGACAAACATGAACACTGAAGCTTTCTTT.

The V gene is TRBV18, the J gene TRBJ1-5; no firm D call. In germline, CDR1 is KGHSH, CDR2 LQKENI. The length of the CDR3 is 13 residues. Trimming cost V 3 bases and J 5 bases, with 8 bases left between them. The CDR3 here is CASSPTRDQPQHF. The CDR3 nucleotides are TGTGCCAGCTCACCTACGCGGGATCAGCCCCAGCATTTT.

Of note for this clone: An end of the junction differs from the germline gene, which may be a read error. The chain is built from TRBV10-2 and TRBJ2-1; 12 positions match TRBD2. The germline V gene encodes CDR1 WSHSY and CDR2 SAAADI. The CDR3 extends over 14 amino acids. DNA for the CDR3: TGCTCCAGCTCCCTAGCGGGAGGGTTCAATGAGCAGTTCTTC. Its protein product is CSSSLAGGFNEQFF.

The V call is TRBV19, the J call TRBJ1-1; 7 bases fit TRBD1. Trimming cost V 2 bases and J 4 bases; bases outside gene matches: 7. Germline values: CDR1 LNHDA, CDR2 SQIVND (reference sequence). The CDR3 spans 15 residues. The CDR3 bases are TGTGCCAGTAGTATATTTACAGGGGCTGGCACTGAAGCTTTCTTT. Its protein product is CASSIFTGAGTEAFF.

The chain combines TRBV4-3 with TRBJ1-5, with D hard to call. In germline, CDR1 is LGHNA, CDR2 YSLEER. CDR3 length: 13 amino acids. Trimming cost V 5 bases and J 4 bases, with 9 bases left between them. CDR3 nucleotide sequence: TGCGCCAGCAGCGTATGGCCGAATCAGCCCCAGCATTTT. Translation gives CASSVWPNQPQHF.

The chain employs TRBV5-1 and TRBJ2-5; 9 bases agree with TRBD1. The CDR3 is made up of 14 amino acids. V lost 4 bases and J lost 5; bases outside the gene matches: 6. CDR1 is SGHRS, CDR2 YFSETQ, per germline. The CDR3 sequence is CASSNTGGLETQYF. The CDR3, as DNA: TGCGCCAGCAGCAATACAGGGGGCTTGGAGACCCAGTACTTC. Using reference TRBV5-1 and TRBJ2-5 for the parts outside the CDR3, the full variable domain is KAGVTQTPRYLIKTRGQQVTLSCSPISGHRSVSWYQQTPGQGLQFLFEYFSETQRNKGNFPGRFSGRQFSNSRSEMNVSTLELGDSALYLCASSNTGGLETQYFGPGTRLLVL.

The chain has TRBV9 and TRBJ2-1; D perhaps matches TRBD1 (5 bases). The V end was cut by 0 bases, the J end by 8 bases, with 12 bases between. This CDR3 is built from 14 residues. Germline lookup yields CDR1 SGDLS and CDR2 YYNGEE. The CDR3, as DNA: TGTGCCAGCAGCGTAGTTCCCAGGGCCCATGAGCAGTTCTTC. Translating gives CASSVVPRAHEQFF.

The chain combines TRBV18 with TRBJ1-3; no definite D call. This CDR3 comprises 15 residues. With 8 bases removed from V and 0 bases from J, the gap between germline ends came to 14 bases. The germline CDR1 and CDR2 sequences are KGHSH and LQKENI. The CDR3 DNA sequence: TGTGCCAGCGAATTTCAGACAAACTCTGGAAACACCATATATTTT. Its protein is CASEFQTNSGNTIYF.

The V and J genes are TRBV7-2 and TRBJ2-1; TRBD1 aligns across 7 bases. Germline CDR1 reads SGHTA; CDR2 reads FQGNSA. The CDR3 runs 12 residues. Trimming took 8 bases from V and 6 from J; bases not matched to a gene: 4. The CDR3 loop reads CASGQVSNEQFF. DNA for the CDR3: TGTGCCAGCGGACAGGTCTCCAATGAGCAGTTCTTC.